This entry is about one TCR beta chain. Possible read error: a much larger clone is one base away. Germline CDR1 and CDR2: DFQATT and SNEGSKA (reference sequence). This CDR3 has 13 residues. This sample stems from a study of T cells in Graves' hyperthyroidism and ophthalmopathy. Regions amplified from RNA transcripts were the TCR beta CDR3 regions. Primed by the HTBI set, a first-round RT-PCR was run on the TCR CDR3. TCRdb re-called the multiplex PCR reads through MiXCR, storing one row per CDR3 protein. The table includes over 500,000 distinct CDR3 sequences, 35% to 50% detected once. The sequenced material came from peripheral blood or thyroid tissue (not recorded which). This receptor was taken from an adult woman with Graves' disease, either hyperthyroidism or ophthalmopathy (not recorded which). The V gene is TRBV20-1, the J gene TRBJ1-4, with 7 bases fitting TRBD1. This chain's CDR3 is CSARDRTNERLFF. The CDR3 DNA follows: TGCAGTGCTAGGGACAGGACCAATGAAAGACTGTTTTTT.